The clone carrying this T cell receptor (beta chain) was recorded a few times. Its antigen is not identified. The data were obtained in a study of T cell repertoires in cytomegalovirus infection. About the research overall: Indicated by public TCR beta signatures were CMV infection and matching HLA type.

MiXCR, applied by TCRdb to the reads, yields one record per CDR3 protein. The sample lists some 110,000 distinct CDR3 sequences; 10% were seen once. Points from the study as a whole: Dominating the ex vivo response were HLA-C-restricted CMV-specific TCR beta clonotypes. Totalled public TCR beta family frequency picked out people who carried CMV plus the relevant HLA.

This CDR3 contains 15 residues. Germline CDR1 and CDR2: MGHDK and SYGVNS. V gave up 2 bases and J gave up 8 bases, with 15 bases separating them. This TCR came from a human donor in good health (CMV status not recorded). Some clones in this sample may be carry-over from other donors' samples. The material sequenced was PBMCs, sequenced either directly or after in vitro stimulation (not recorded which). This chain connects TRBV25-1 to TRBJ1-4; tentative D call: TRBD1 (5 bases). CDR3 nucleotide sequence: TGTGCCAGCAGTGAAACGACGGGGGAGGCAGAAAAACTGTTTTTT. Protein product: CASSETTGEAEKLFF. Full variable domain (remainder filled in from reference TRBV25-1 and TRBJ1-4): EADIYQTPRYLVIGTGKKITLECSQTMGHDKMYWYQQDPGMELHLIHYSYGVNSTEKGDLSSESTVSRIRTEHFPLTLESARPSHTSQYLCASSETTGEAEKLFFGSGTQLSVL.